This paragraph covers one T cell receptor beta chain sequence. The data are from a study of cytomegalovirus exposure and HLA in healthy donors. Primers: 60 Vbeta forward and 13 Jbeta reverse. Profiling relied on immunoSEQ multiplex PCR, and the TCRdb table lists in-frame clones only, not all of them. Seen here are about 130,000 clones, approximately 80% observed once, and the top ten hold under 2%. There were likely unrecorded immune exposures, though donors were nominally healthy when sampled. Sequencing used PBMCs. The TCR comes from a female donor in good health and CMV-seropositive.

The CDR3 DNA is TGTGCCAGCAGTGAATCAGGGGGGAACACCGGGGAGCTGTTTTTT. It translates to CASSESGGNTGELFF. This rearrangement joins TRBV2 to TRBJ2-2, with TRBD1 matching over 7 bases. Germline values: CDR1 SNHLY, CDR2 FYNNEI. This CDR3 is built from 15 residues. V dropped 2 bases and J dropped 1; count of bases not matched to a gene: 1.